This T cell receptor (beta chain) was identified during a study of blood T cell repertoires in COVID-19. Overall study: From the United States, Italy and Spain came samples of acute and convalescent COVID-19.

In germline, CDR1 is MDHEN, CDR2 SYDVKM. CDR3 length: 16 amino acids. Trimming cost V 2 bases and J 3 bases, with 17 bases left between them. Participants were aged about 18 to 100 years from roughly 26 US areas. Researchers sorted participants into cohorts using their self-reported clinical history. Per the original data handling: Reference gene primers were amplified, and this amplification served to estimate nucleated cell counts. The data were produced by immunoSEQ multiplex PCR, yet TCRdb's version contains in-frame clones alone and is incomplete. V and J calls and clone size come straight from that table; D and trimming were deduced from the DNA. The table lists fewer than 500,000 clones, about 90% of them singletons.

The specimen was PBMCs or T cells enriched from blood (not recorded which). The chain links TRBV28 to TRBJ2-7; D perhaps matches TRBD2 (7 bases). This TCR came from a woman under 30 with acute COVID-19. The CDR3 DNA follows: TGTGCCAGCAGTTTACGACCCCCGGGGGGCCACTACGAGCAGTACTTC. It codes for CASSLRPPGGHYEQYF.